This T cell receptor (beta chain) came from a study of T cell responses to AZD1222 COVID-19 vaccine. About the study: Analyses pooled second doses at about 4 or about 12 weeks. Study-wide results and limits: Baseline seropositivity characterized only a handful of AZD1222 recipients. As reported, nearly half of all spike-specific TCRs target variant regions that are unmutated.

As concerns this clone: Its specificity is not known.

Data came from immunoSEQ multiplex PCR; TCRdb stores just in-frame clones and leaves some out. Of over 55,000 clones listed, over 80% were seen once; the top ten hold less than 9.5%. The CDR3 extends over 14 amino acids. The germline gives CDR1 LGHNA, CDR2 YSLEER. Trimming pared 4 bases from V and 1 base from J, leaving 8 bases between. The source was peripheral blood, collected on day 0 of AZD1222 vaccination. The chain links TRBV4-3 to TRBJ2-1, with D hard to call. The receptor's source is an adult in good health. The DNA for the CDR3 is TGCGCCAGCAGCCCTGCTATTTCCTACAATGAGCAGTTCTTC. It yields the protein CASSPAISYNEQFF.